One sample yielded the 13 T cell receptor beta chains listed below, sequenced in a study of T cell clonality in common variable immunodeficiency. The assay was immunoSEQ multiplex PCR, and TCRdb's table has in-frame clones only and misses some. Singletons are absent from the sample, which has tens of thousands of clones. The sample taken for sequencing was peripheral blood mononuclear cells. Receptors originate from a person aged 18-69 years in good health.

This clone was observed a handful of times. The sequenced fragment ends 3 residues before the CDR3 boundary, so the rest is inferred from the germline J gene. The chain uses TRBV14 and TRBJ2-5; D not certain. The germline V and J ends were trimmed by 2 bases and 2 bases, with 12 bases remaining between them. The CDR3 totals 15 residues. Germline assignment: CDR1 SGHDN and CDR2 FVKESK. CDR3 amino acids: CASSQLLAGQETQYF. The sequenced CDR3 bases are TGTGCCAGCAGCCAATTATTAGCCGGGCAAGAGACC.

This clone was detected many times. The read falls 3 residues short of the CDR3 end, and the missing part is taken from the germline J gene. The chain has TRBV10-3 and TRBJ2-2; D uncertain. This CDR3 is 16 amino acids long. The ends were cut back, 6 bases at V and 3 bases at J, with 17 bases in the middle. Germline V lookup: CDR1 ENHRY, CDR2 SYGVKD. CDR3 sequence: CAIRRHWVLDTGELFF. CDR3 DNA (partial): TGTGCCATCAGGAGACACTGGGTATTGGACACCGGGGAG.

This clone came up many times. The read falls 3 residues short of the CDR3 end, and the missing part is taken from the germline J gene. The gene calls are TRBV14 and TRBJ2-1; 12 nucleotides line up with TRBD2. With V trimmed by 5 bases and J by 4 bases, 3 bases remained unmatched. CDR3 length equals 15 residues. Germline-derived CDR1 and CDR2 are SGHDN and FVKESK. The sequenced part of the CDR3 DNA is TGTGCCAGCAGCGGACTAGCGGGGCCTTACAATGAG. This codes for CASSGLAGPYNE. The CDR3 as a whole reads CASSGLAGPYNEQFF. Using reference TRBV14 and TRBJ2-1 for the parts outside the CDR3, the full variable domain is EAGVTQFPSHSVIEKGQTVTLRCDPISGHDNLYWYRRVMGKEIKFLLHFVKESKQDESGMPNNRFLAERTGGTYSTLKVQPAELEDSGVYFCASSGLAGPYNEQFFGPGTRLTVL.

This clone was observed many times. CDR3 DNA, as far as it was read: TGCGCCAGCAGCCAAGATCCCGTTGGCGGGGAGACC. Translated, it gives CASSQDPVGGET. Given in full, the CDR3 is CASSQDPVGGETQYF. The chain has TRBV4-1 and TRBJ2-5, with D possibly matching TRBD2 (5 bases). The DNA ends 3 residues before the CDR3 does, and the rest of the CDR3 is filled in from the germline J gene. This CDR3 spans 15 amino acids. Germline loops: CDR1 MGHRA, CDR2 YSYEKL. V lost 0 bases, J lost 5 bases, and 13 bases lay in between.

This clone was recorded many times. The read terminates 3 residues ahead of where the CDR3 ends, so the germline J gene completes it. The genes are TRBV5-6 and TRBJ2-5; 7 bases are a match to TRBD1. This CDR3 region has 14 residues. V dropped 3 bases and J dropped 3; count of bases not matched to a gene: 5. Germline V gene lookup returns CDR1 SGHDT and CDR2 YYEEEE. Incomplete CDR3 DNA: TGTGCCAGCAGCTACAGACAGGGAGAAGAGACC. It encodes CASSYRQGEET. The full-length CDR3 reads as CASSYRQGEETQYF.

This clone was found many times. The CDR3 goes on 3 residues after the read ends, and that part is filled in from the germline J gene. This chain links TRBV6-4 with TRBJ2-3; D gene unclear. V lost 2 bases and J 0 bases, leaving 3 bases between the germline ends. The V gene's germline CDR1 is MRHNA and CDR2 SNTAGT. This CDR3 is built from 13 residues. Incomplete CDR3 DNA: TGTGCCAGCAGTGACCGGAGCACAGATACG. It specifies CASSDRSTDT. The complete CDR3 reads CASSDRSTDTQYF.

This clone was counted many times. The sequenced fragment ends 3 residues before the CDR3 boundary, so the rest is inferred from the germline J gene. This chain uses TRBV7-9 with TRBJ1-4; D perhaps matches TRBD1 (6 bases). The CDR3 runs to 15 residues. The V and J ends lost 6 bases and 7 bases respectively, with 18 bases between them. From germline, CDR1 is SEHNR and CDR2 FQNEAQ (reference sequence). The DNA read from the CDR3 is TGTGCCAGCAGATCAAATGTGGGGGCGGGTGAAAAA. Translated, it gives CASRSNVGAGEK. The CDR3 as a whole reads CASRSNVGAGEKLFF. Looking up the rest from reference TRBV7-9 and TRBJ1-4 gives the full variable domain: DTGVSQNPRHKITKRGQNVTFRCDPISEHNRLYWYRQTLGQGPEFLTYFQNEAQLEKSRLLSDRFSAERPKGSFSTLEIQRTEQGDSAMYLCASRSNVGAGEKLFFGSGTQLSVL.

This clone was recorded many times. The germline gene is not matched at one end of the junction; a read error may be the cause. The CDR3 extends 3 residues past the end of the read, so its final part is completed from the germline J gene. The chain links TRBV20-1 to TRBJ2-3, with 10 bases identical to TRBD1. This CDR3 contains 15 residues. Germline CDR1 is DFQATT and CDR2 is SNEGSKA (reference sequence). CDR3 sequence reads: CGAATGTGAPDTQYF. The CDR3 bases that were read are TGCGGTGCGGCAACCGGGACAGGGGCCCCAGATACG.

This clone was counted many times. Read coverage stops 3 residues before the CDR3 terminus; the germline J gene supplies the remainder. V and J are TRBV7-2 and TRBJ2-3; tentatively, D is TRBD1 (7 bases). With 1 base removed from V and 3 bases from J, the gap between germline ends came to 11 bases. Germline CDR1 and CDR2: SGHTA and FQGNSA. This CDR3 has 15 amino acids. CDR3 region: CASSLGRGATDTQYF. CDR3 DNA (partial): TGTGCCAGCAGCTTAGGCAGGGGGGCTACAGATACG.

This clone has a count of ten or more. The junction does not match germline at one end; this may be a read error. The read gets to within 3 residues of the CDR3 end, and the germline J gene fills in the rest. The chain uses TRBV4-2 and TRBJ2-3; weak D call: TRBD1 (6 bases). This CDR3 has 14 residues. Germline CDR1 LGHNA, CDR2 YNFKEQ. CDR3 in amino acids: CASSPRAQGDTQYF. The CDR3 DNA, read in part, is TGCGCCAGCAGCCCCCGGGCCCAGGGGGATACG.

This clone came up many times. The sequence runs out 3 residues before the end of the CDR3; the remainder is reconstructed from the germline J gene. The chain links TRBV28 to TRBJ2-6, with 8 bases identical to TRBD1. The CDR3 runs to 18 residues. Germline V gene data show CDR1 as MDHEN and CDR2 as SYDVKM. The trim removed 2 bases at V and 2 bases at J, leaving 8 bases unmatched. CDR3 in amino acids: CASSLGRGLSAGANVLTF. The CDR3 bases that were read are TGTGCCAGCAGTTTAGGCAGGGGGCTGTCGGCTGGGGCCAACGTC.

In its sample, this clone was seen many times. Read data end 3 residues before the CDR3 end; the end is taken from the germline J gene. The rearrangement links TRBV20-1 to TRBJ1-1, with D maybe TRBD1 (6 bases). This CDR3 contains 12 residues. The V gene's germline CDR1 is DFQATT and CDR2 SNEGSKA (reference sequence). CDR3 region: CSASSGGRSAFF. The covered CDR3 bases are TGCAGTGCCTCTTCCGGGGGGCGGTCA.

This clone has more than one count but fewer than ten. The CDR3 DNA, read in part, is TGTGCCAGCAGCTTAGCCTCAGCGGGGGGGCAAGATACG. Translated: CASSLASAGGQDT. The full CDR3 protein is CASSLASAGGQDTQYF. This chain connects TRBV7-2 to TRBJ2-3; 10 positions agree with TRBD2. The read finishes 3 residues shy of the CDR3 end, and the germline J gene is used to complete it. V was pared by 0 bases and J by 5 bases, with 5 bases of the junction left unmatched. The CDR3 loop spans 16 amino acids. CDR1 is SGHTA, CDR2 FQGNSA, per germline.